This TCR beta chain derives from a study of PD-1 blockade in classical Hodgkin lymphoma. Study results and limitations: Before treatment, TCR diversity in newly diagnosed patients was reportedly lower than in healthy donors. Similar baseline diversity was found in complete responders and newly diagnosed patients. Exclusion covered patients beginning nivolumab under 1 year post-ASCT.

This CDR3 has 14 amino acids. V lost 6 bases, J lost 8 bases, and 7 bases stayed unmatched. CDR1 is MNHEY and CDR2 is SVGAGI in the germline V gene. Data came from immunoSEQ multiplex PCR; TCRdb stores just in-frame clones and leaves some out. In the table there are tens of thousands of clones, 60% to 70% of which are singletons. In the case of this clone: The antigen remains unidentified.

Time point specified: cycle 4 day 1 (C4D1), after 5 to 7 weeks of nivolumab. After autologous stem cell transplantation all patients relapsed, and prior brentuximab vedotin exposure differed between cohorts. The clonotype originates from a human donor with classical Hodgkin lymphoma. The V and J genes are TRBV6-5 and TRBJ1-4; 9 bases fit TRBD1. Sequenced material: peripheral blood mononuclear cells (PBMCs), taken before the fourth cycle of nivolumab. The DNA for the CDR3 is TGTGCCAGCAGAAGGACAGGGGCAGTAGAAAAACTGTTTTTT. Protein sequence: CASRRTGAVEKLFF.